This T cell receptor (beta chain) came from a study of T cell changes during pregnancy in multiple sclerosis. There are 15 residues in the CDR3. The germline V gene has CDR1 SGHRS and CDR2 YFSETQ. Trimming at V came to 2 bases and at J to 0 bases, leaving 2 bases not matched to a gene. The protocol was immunoSEQ multiplex PCR, while the TCRdb copy is restricted to in-frame clones and leaves out a portion. The sample holds approximately 70,000 clones, roughly 90% seen once. Specimen: peripheral blood, collected in the first trimester of pregnancy. The V gene is TRBV5-1, the J gene TRBJ2-3, with 8 nucleotides matching TRBD2. The origin of this receptor is a female donor in good health, enrolled as a control in a pregnancy study. The CDR3 is CASSFGGASTDTQYF. In DNA, the CDR3 is TGCGCCAGCAGCTTCGGGGGGGCTAGCACAGATACGCAGTATTTT.